The rows below give T cell receptor beta chains drawn from one sample of a study of blood T cell repertoires in COVID-19. The repertoire was sequenced with immunoSEQ multiplex PCR; TCRdb's copy has only in-frame clones and lacks some. The table includes about 150,000 clones, roughly nine tenths detected once. Sample: peripheral blood. All receptors come from a woman aged 70-85 years with acute or convalescent COVID-19. Both conserved end residues are part of each CDR3. D genes are given only for firm matches. Only part of the rows carry a size: once, few, many, or a class if the clone is expanded.

V	size	D	J	length	DNA	CDR3
TRBV10-1	-	-	TRBJ2-3	14	TGCGCCAGCAGTGAAGTACAGCGCACAGATACGCAGTATTTT	CASSEVQRTDTQYF
TRBV6-5	-	TRBD1	TRBJ1-1	14	TGTGCCAGCAGCCAGGGACAGGGCGGAACTGAAGCTTTCTTT	CASSQGQGGTEAFF
TRBV19	-	-	TRBJ1-5	16	TGTGCCAGTAGTATGAGTACAGTCTATAGCAATCAGCCCCAGCATTTT	CASSMSTVYSNQPQHF
TRBV19	-	TRBD1	TRBJ1-5	14	TGTGCCAGTACCGGACAGGGGAAGGATCAGCCCCAGCATTTT	CASTGQGKDQPQHF
TRBV28	once	-	TRBJ1-6	15	TGTGCCAGCAGATCCCAGACTATCAATAATTCACCCCTCCACTTT	CASRSQTINNSPLHF
TRBV6-5	-	-	TRBJ1-3	15	TGTGCCAGCAGTTACGAGTCGTCCTCTGGAAACACCATATATTTT	CASSYESSSGNTIYF
TRBV6-5	-	-	TRBJ2-4	14	TGTGCCAGCAGTTACGCTGGGGCTGGAAACATTCAGTACTTC	CASSYAGAGNIQYF
TRBV6-5	-	-	TRBJ1-1	16	TGTGCCAGCAGTTACTCTCTCGGGTCCTGGGGGGCTGAAGCTTTCTTT	CASSYSLGSWGAEAFF
TRBV28	-	-	TRBJ1-1	14	TGTGCCAGCAGCCCCCCTACAGGGTCCCCTGAAGCTTTCTTT	CASSPPTGSPEAFF
TRBV3-1/TRBV3-2	-	-	TRBJ2-5	12	TGTGCCAGCAGCCAAGATCGGGAGACCCAGTACTTC	CASSQDRETQYF
TRBV5-4	-	TRBD2	TRBJ2-3	18	TGTGCCAGCAGCGGGCGGCTAGCGGGGGGGCTGGGCACAGATACGCAGTATTTT	CASSGRLAGGLGTDTQYF
TRBV13	-	TRBD1	TRBJ1-1	17	TGTGCCAGCAGCTTTCAGGCGAGGACAGGGGGGAAAACTGAAGCTTTCTTT	CASSFQARTGGKTEAFF
TRBV3-1/TRBV3-2	-	-	TRBJ1-5	15	TGTGCCAGCAGCGCGTCAGCGAATAGCAATCAGCCCCAGCATTTT	CASSASANSNQPQHF
TRBV4-2	once	TRBD2	TRBJ2-3	17	TGTGCCAGCAGCACCGCACTAGCGGGGGTCTTCACAGATACGCAGTATTTT	CASSTALAGVFTDTQYF
TRBV12-5	-	TRBD1	TRBJ2-5	14	TGTGCTAGTGGGCCTGACAGGGGGCGGGAGACCCAGTACTTC	CASGPDRGRETQYF